The text below deals with one T cell receptor beta chain. What it recognizes is unknown. The ViraFEST assay expanded antigen-specific CD4+ T cells with viral peptide pools before sequencing. After around 10 days in culture, the CD4+ T cells were isolated. The infection with SARS-CoV-2 (confirmed by PCR) occurred in this person between March and December 2020. Peptides at 8.5 to 10 ug/ml and IL-2 at roughly 9.3 IU/ml were added to 1.5 million to 2.5 million PBMC per well. Each culture had half its medium swapped for IL-2 medium on days 3 and 7. This sample was taken from a study of vaccination effects on CD4 cells after COVID-19. The overall study: Participants received two doses of either the BNT162b2 or mRNA-1273 vaccine.

Germline lookup yields CDR1 SGHVS and CDR2 FQNEAQ. The CDR3 runs 16 residues. V was trimmed by 5 bases and J by 3 bases, leaving 16 bases between them. Whole-study findings and limits: Infection- and vaccine-induced clones contracted markedly late after vaccination.

Clones were read by immunoSEQ multiplex PCR, and TCRdb kept only the in-frame ones, dropping some. The table has tens of thousands of clones, around 75% seen once. The chain combines TRBV7-8 with TRBJ1-4; D might be TRBD1 (6 bases). The input for sequencing was CD4+ T cells from PBMCs cultured with a peptide pool, taken before COVID-19 vaccination. The source of this sequence is a human donor who had a prior SARS-CoV-2 infection. DNA of the CDR3: TGTGCCAGCAGCCTACTACAGGGTCGGGCTAATGAAAAACTGTTTTTT. It translates to CASSLLQGRANEKLFF.